This TCR beta chain originates from a study of blood T cell repertoires in COVID-19 (dated by TCRdb to 2018 to 2021). As for the study more broadly: Samples covering the acute and convalescent phases of COVID-19 were provided by collaborators in the United States, Italy and Spain. Nearly every sample came with metadata listing a de-identified subject ID, COVID-19 status, age in years and sex. Samples came from the ongoing ImmuneRACE study (first 160 participants) plus 1,254 subjects from 6 global collaborators. Where HLA class I and class II types were available, the types were taken from metadata supplied by the sample provider, not from assay-based typing. The material from the prospective study consisted of cDNA or gDNA derived from T cells, B-cell-depleted T cells, or PBMCs. The repertoires were released in a freely available public database intended as a resource for research on the immune response to SARS-CoV-2. The dataset comprised deeply sampled blood TCRbeta repertoires from subjects exposed to, actively infected with, or recovered from COVID-19. On the study overall, not on this receptor specifically: The quantity of clinical and demographic metadata differed by source and by participant and was supplied without curation.

TCRbeta CDR3 regions were amplified from genomic DNA using the immunoSEQ Assay, a bias-controlled multiplex PCR. From the authors' description of their analysis: Nucleated cell counts per sample were estimated from amplification of reference gene primers within the assay. Sequence reads were collapsed and filtered to measure the absolute abundance of every unique TCRbeta CDR3 rearrangement. Productive Simpson clonality was computed per sample as the square root of Simpson's diversity index over productive rearrangements. Here the immuneACCESS table is served through TCRdb, limited to in-frame sequences with V and J called. Missing clones are a known gap in these copies; in checked studies unresolved V genes cover under half, and the rest lacks a known reason. V, J and clone size reflect that table, while D and trimming were determined from the DNA. Present in this sample are about 180,000 clones, approximately 84% of which were seen just once. The ten largest clonotypes hold more than 6.5% of the sample.

To note about this clone: No antigen is known for it. Base quality data are lacking; no much larger clone is found one base away.

Participants in the prospective study were aged roughly 18 to 89 years, lived in about two dozen United States geographic areas, and enrolled through a virtual design. In the prospective study, cohorts were assigned on the basis of participant-reported clinical history obtained from a screening survey and a study questionnaire. Recovered participants in ImmuneRACE Cohort 3 were defined by two consecutive negative NP/OP PCR tests, clearance by a healthcare professional, or resolution of symptoms. In the prospective study, mobile phlebotomists collected whole blood, serum and a nasopharyngeal or oropharyngeal swab from each participant. Additional blood draws and questionnaires over an approximately two-month period could optionally be provided by prospective study participants. Before DNA extraction, blood samples from the prospective study were shipped at room temperature or frozen. The sequenced sample was PBMCs or T cells enriched from blood (not recorded which). The sequence derives from a woman aged 50 to 60 who had recovered from COVID-19.

The CDR3 has the sequence CATSRDRGPGELFF. The DNA reads as follows: TGTGCCACCAGCAGAGATCGCGGTCCCGGGGAGCTGTTTTTT. The V and J genes are TRBV15 and TRBJ2-2, with no confidently assigned D gene. According to the germline V gene (reference sequence), CDR1 reads LNHNV and CDR2 reads YYDKDF. The CDR3 numbers 14 residues from cysteine through phenylalanine. Only the CDR3 region is kept as DNA, spanning 42 bases read in frame from base 1. V is reduced by 0 bases and J by 6 bases, leaving a spacing of 8 bases between them.